A single T cell receptor beta chain is shown here with its context. The sample is drawn from a study of blood T cells in healthy people across ages. A second PCR, run for about 7 to 12 cycles, used a sample-barcoded 5' primer plus a J-beta primer mix. TCRdb recomputed calls from the 5' RACE reads with MiXCR, one row per CDR3 protein. The sample contains 380,000 or so distinct CDR3 sequences, about 55% of which appear only once. Per the germline V gene, CDR1 is SGHTA and CDR2 is FQGTGA. The CDR3 loop spans 14 amino acids. The chain is built from TRBV7-3 and TRBJ2-7; D may correspond to TRBD1 or TRBD2 (5 bases each). With the DNA end fitting TRBJ2-5 better, the J assignment may be wrong. Sample: blood. This sequence was found in a man in his 60s in good health. This CDR3 reads CASSPGPTHGTQYF. CDR3 nucleotides: TGTGCCAGCAGCCCGGGACCGACCCATGGGACCCAGTACTTC.